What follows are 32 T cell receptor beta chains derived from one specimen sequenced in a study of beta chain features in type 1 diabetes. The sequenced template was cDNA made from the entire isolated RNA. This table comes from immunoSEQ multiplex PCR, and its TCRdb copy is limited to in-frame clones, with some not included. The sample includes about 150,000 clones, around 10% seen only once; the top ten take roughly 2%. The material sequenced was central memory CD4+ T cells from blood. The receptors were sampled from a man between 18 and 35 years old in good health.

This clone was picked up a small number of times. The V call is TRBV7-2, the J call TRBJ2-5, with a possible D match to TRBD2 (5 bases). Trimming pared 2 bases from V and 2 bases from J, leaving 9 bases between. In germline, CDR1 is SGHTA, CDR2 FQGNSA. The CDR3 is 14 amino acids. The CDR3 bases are TGTGCCAGCAGCTTATGGTCGGGGCAAGAGACCCAGTACTTC. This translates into CASSLWSGQETQYF.

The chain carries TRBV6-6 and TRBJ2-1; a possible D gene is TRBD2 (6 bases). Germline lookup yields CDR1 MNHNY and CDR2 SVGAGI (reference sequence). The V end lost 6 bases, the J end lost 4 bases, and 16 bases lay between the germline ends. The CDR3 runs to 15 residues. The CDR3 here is CASRQGGLDYNEQFF. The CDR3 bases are TGTGCCAGCAGGCAGGGAGGCTTGGATTACAATGAGCAGTTCTTC.

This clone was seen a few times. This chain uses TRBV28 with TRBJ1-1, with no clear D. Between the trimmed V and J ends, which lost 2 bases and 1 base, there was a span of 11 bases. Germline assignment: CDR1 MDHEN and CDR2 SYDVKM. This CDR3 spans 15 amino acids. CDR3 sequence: CASSLLGRGNTEAFF. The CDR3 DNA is TGTGCCAGCAGTTTACTAGGTCGGGGGAACACTGAAGCTTTCTTT.

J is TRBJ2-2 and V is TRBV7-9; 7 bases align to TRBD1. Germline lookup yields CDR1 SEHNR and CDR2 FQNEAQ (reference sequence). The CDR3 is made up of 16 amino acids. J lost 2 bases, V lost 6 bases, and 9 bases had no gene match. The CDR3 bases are TGTGCCAGCAGACCCCGACAGGGCCTAAACACCGGGGAGCTGTTTTTT. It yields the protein CASRPRQGLNTGELFF.

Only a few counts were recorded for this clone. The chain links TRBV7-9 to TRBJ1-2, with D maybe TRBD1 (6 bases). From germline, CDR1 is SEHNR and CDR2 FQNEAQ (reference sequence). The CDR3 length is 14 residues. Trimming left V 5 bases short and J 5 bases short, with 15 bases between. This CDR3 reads CASSGGPNTYGYTF. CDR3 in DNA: TGTGCCAGCAGCGGGGGCCCGAACACTTATGGCTACACCTTC.

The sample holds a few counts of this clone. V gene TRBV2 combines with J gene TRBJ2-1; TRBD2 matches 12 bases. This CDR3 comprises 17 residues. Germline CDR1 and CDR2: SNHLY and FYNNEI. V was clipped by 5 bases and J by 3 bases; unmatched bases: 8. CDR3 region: CASSPRLAGAYYNEQFF. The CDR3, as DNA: TGTGCCAGCAGTCCCCGACTAGCGGGGGCCTACTACAATGAGCAGTTCTTC. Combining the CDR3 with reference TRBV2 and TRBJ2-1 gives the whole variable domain EPEVTQTPSHQVTQMGQEVILRCVPISNHLYFYWYRQILGQKVEFLVSFYNNEISEKSEIFDDQFSVERPDGSNFTLKIRSTKLEDSAMYFCASSPRLAGAYYNEQFFGPGTRLTVL.

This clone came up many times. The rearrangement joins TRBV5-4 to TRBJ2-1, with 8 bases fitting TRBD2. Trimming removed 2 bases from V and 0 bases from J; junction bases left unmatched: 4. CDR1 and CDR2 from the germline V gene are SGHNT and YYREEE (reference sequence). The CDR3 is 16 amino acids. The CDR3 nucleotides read TGTGCCAGCAGCTTACGGCTAGCGGGCTCCTACAATGAGCAGTTCTTC. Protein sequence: CASSLRLAGSYNEQFF.

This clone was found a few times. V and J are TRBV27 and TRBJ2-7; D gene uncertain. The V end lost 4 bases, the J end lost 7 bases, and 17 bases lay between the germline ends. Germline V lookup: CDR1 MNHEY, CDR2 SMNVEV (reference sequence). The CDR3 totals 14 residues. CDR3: CASSSRWAPREQYF. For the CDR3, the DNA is TGTGCCAGCAGTTCCCGGTGGGCCCCTCGGGAGCAGTACTTC.

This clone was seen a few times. The CDR3 is CASSSVGNYGYTF. The CDR3 DNA follows: TGTGCCAGCAGTTCGGTCGGGAACTATGGCTACACCTTC. This rearrangement joins TRBV28 to TRBJ1-2, with D hard to call. The CDR3 runs 13 residues. Per germline, CDR1 MDHEN and CDR2 SYDVKM. V was trimmed by 4 bases and J by 2 bases, leaving 8 bases between them.

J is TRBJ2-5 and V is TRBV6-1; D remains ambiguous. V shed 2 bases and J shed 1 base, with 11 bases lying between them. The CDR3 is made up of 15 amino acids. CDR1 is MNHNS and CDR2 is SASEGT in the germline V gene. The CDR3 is CASSENVALQETQYF. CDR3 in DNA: TGTGCCAGCAGTGAAAATGTAGCCCTCCAAGAGACCCAGTACTTC.

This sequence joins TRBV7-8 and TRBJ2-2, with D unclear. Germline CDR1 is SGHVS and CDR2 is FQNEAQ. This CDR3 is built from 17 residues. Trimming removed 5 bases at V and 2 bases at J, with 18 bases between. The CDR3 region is CASSALPIGINTGELFF. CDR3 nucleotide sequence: TGTGCCAGCAGCGCCTTACCGATTGGTATTAACACCGGGGAGCTGTTTTTT.

CDR3 in DNA: TGTGCCAGCAGCGGGAGCGGGCGCACAGATACGCAGTATTTT. This sequence encodes CASSGSGRTDTQYF. The V gene is TRBV9, the J gene TRBJ2-3; D is perhaps TRBD2 (6 bases). The V gene's germline CDR1 is SGDLS and CDR2 YYNGEE. This CDR3 is 14 amino acids long. The V end was cut by 3 bases, the J end by 1 base, with 9 bases between.

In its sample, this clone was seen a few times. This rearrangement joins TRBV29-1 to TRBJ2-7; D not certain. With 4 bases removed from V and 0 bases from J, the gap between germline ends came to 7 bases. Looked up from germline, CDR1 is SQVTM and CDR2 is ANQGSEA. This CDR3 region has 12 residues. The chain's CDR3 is CSVVRSSYEQYF. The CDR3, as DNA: TGCAGCGTTGTCAGGAGCTCCTACGAGCAGTACTTC.

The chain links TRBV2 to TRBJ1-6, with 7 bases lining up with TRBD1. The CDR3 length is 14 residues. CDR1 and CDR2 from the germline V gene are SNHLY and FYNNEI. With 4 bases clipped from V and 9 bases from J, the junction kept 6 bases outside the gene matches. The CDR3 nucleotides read TGTGCCAGCAGTGGGACAGGTTCGGGTTCACCCCTCCACTTT. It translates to CASSGTGSGSPLHF.

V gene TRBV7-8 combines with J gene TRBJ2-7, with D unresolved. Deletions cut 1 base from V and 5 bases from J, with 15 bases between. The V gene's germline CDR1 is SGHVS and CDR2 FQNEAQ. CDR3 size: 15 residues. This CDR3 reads CASSLGRALPHEQYF. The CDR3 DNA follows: TGTGCCAGCAGCTTAGGTCGGGCCTTGCCCCACGAGCAGTACTTC. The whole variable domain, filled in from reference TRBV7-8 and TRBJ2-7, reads GAGVSQSPRYKVAKRGQDVALRCDPISGHVSLFWYQQALGQGPEFLTYFQNEAQLDKSGLPSDRFFAERPEGSVSTLKIQRTQQEDSAVYLCASSLGRALPHEQYFGPGTRLTVT.

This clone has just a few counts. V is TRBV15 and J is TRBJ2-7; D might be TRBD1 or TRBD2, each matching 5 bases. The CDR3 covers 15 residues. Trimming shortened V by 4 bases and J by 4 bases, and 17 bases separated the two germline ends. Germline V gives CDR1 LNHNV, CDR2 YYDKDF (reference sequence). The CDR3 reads CATSMRDSGAYEQYF. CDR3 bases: TGTGCCACCAGCATGAGGGATTCTGGGGCTTACGAGCAGTACTTC.

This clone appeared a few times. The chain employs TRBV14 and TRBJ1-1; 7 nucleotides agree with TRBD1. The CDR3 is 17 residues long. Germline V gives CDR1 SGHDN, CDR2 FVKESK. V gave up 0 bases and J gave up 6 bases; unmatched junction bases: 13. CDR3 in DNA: TGTGCCAGCAGCCAAGAGTGGGACAGCTGGGGGAAGGCTGAAGCTTTCTTT. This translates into CASSQEWDSWGKAEAFF.

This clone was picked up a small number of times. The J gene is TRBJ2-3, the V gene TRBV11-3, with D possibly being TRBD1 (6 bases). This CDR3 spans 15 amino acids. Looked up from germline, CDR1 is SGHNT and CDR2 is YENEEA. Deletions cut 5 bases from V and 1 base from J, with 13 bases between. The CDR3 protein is CASSGGETRTDTQYF. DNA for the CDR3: TGTGCCAGCAGCGGGGGCGAGACTCGCACAGATACGCAGTATTTT.

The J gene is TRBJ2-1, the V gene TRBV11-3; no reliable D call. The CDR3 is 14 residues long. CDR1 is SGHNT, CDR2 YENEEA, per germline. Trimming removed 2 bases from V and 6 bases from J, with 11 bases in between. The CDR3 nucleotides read TGTGCCAGCAGCTTATGGTTGGAGACCAATGAGCAGTTCTTC. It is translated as CASSLWLETNEQFF.

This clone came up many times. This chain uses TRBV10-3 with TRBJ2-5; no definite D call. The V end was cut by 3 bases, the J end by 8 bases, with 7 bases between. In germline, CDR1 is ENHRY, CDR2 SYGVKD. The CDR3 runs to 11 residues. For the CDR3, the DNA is TGTGCCATCAGTGACCTTTCAACCCAGTACTTC. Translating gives CAISDLSTQYF.

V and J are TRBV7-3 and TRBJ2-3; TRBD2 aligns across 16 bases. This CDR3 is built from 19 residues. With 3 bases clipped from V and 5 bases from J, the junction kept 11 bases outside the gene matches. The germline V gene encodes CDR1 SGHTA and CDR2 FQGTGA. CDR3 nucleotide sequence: TGTGCCAGCAGCTTTAGTCCCGGGACTAGCGGGGGGGCAAGAGATACGCAGTATTTT. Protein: CASSFSPGTSGGARDTQYF. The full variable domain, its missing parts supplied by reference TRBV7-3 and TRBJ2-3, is GAGVSQTPSNKVTEKGKYVELRCDPISGHTALYWYRQSLGQGPEFLIYFQGTGAADDSGLPNDRFFAVRPEGSVSTLKIQRTERGDSAVYLCASSFSPGTSGGARDTQYFGPGTRLTVL.

This CDR3 reads CAWTSGGKMGYEQYF. In DNA form, the CDR3 reads TGTGCCTGGACTAGCGGGGGGAAGATGGGCTACGAGCAGTACTTC. The chain combines TRBV30 with TRBJ2-7; the match to TRBD2 covers 11 bases. CDR3 length equals 15 residues. The germline gives CDR1 GTSNPN, CDR2 SVGIG (reference sequence). V was pared by 4 bases and J by 3 bases, with 8 bases of the junction left unmatched.

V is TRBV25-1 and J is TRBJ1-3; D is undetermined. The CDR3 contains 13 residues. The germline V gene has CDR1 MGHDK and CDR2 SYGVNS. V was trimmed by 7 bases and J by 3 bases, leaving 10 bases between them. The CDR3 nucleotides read TGTGCCAGCAACGCGGGTCTTGGAAACACCATATATTTT. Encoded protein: CASNAGLGNTIYF.

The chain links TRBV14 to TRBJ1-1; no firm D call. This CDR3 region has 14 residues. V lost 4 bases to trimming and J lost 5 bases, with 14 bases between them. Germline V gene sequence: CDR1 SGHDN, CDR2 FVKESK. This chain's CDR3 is CASSLRLPLTEAFF. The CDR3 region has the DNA TGTGCCAGCAGCCTGAGACTGCCGTTGACTGAAGCTTTCTTT.

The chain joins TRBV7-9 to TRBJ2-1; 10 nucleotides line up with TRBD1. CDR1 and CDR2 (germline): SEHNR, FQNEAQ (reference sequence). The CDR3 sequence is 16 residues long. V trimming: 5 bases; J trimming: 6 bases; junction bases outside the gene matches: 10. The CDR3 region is CASSLAGTGASNEQFF. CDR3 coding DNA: TGTGCCAGCAGCCTGGCCGGGACAGGGGCTAGCAATGAGCAGTTCTTC. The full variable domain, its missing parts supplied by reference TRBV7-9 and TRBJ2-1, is DTGVSQNPRHKITKRGQNVTFRCDPISEHNRLYWYRQTLGQGPEFLTYFQNEAQLEKSRLLSDRFSAERPKGSFSTLEIQRTEQGDSAMYLCASSLAGTGASNEQFFGPGTRLTVL.

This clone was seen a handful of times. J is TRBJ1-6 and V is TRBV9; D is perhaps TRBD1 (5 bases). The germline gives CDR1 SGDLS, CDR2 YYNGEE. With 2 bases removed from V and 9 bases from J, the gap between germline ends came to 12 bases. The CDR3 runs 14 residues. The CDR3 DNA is TGTGCCAGCAGCGTGGGGCAGGTGGGTTCACCCCTCCACTTT. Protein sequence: CASSVGQVGSPLHF.

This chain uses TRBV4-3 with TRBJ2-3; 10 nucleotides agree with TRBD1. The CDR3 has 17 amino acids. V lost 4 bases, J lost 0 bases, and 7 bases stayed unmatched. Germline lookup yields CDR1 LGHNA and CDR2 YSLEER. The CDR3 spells CASSRTMGQGSTDTQYF. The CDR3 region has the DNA TGCGCCAGCAGCCGCACAATGGGACAGGGGAGCACAGATACGCAGTATTTT.

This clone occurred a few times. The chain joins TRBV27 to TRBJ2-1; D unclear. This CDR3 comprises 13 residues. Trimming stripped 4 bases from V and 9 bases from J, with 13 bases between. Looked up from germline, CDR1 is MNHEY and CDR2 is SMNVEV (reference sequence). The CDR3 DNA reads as TGTGCCAGCAGTTCAGTTGGTGACACTGAGCAGTTCTTC. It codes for CASSSVGDTEQFF.

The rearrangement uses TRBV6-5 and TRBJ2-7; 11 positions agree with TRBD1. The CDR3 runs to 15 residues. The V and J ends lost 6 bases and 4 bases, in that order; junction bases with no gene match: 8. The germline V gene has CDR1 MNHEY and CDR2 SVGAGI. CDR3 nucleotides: TGTGCCAGCAGGAAACCGGGACAGGGGGTTTACGAGCAGTACTTC. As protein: CASRKPGQGVYEQYF.

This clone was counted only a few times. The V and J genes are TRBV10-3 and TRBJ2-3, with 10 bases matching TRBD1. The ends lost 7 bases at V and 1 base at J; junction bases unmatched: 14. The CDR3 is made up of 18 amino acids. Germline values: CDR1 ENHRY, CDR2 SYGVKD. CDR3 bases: TGTGCCATCAAAGCCTCCCCGGGACAGGGGCTACGCACAGATACGCAGTATTTT. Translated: CAIKASPGQGLRTDTQYF.

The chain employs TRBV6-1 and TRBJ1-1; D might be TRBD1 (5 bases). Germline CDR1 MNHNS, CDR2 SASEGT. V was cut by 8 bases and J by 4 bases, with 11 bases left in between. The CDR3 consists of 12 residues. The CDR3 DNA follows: TGTGCCAGCGGGCAGGGCGCCACTGAAGCTTTCTTT. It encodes CASGQGATEAFF.

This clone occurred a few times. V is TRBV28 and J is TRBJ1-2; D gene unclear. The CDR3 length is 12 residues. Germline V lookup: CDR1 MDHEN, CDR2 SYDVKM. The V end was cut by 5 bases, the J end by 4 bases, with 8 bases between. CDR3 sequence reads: CASSTRIYGYTF. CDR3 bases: TGTGCCAGCAGTACCCGAATCTATGGCTACACCTTC.